This record looks at one T cell receptor beta chain sequence and its context. The sample belongs to a study of T cells in tuberculosis. Clones were read by immunoSEQ multiplex PCR, and TCRdb kept only the in-frame ones, dropping some. The table records some 30,000 clones, about 90% of them present only once. The germline CDR1 and CDR2 sequences are MGHDK and SYGVNS. The CDR3 loop spans 14 amino acids. V shed 3 bases and J shed 6 bases, with 14 bases lying between them. Time point in this sample: new active TB diagnosis, blood taken before or within 7 days of starting treatment. The receptor was isolated from an adult with tuberculosis. The sequencing here drew on PBMCs, taken at tuberculosis diagnosis. This chain connects TRBV25-1 to TRBJ1-1, with a tentative D call TRBD1 (6 bases). CDR3 amino acids: CASSDGGGLPEAFF. Here the CDR3 DNA reads TGTGCCAGCAGTGATGGGGGGGGGCTCCCTGAAGCTTTCTTT.